This T cell receptor (beta chain) was identified in a study of cytomegalovirus exposure and HLA in healthy donors (dated by TCRdb to 2016 to 2017). Regarding the study in general: According to an earlier analysis of several hundred of the donors, about 179 million T cells yielded 117 million unique TCR beta sequences and 276 Gb of sequence data. A later analysis re-analyzed previously published TCR beta repertoires from roughly 600 donors and added high-resolution HLA genotyping to study TCR occurrence patterns. Typing coverage differed by locus: A, B, C, DRB1 and DQB1 were typed in roughly 620-640 donors, DQA1 in approximately 520, DPA1 in over 600, and DPB1 in 472. Using immunosequencing, the study profiled T cell repertoires from 666 subjects and related those repertoires to cytomegalovirus serostatus. On average, roughly 240,000 unique TCR beta nucleotide sequences were sequenced per donor among fewer than 500 genotyped donors of the cohort, with roughly 20% of those sequences being non-productive. Alongside the repertoire data, information on donor age, sex, ethnicity and CMV serostatus was compiled. Besides the first cohort of 500 to 700 subjects, a separate validation cohort made up of some 110 different subjects was used. Every discovery cohort repertoire had been produced on one sequencing platform. The study aimed to test whether cataloging public T cell receptors could reveal signatures of past pathogen exposure. An earlier analysis of a few hundred of the donors applied high-throughput TCR beta sequencing to assess whether each TCR beta V gene segment acted as functional or pseudogenic. Rather than drawing on any new phenotypic data, the later analysis identified candidate immune exposures from TCR beta sequences and the way those sequences occurred across donors. Both class I and class II loci were covered by HLA typing, at four-digit resolution. Genome-wide SNP genotypes for about 60% of the roughly 700 donors were used in a later genetic analysis, which treated that subset as a discovery cohort. Around 300 gigabases of sequencing data and 70 million to 85 million unique TCR sequences were included in an early release covering about 700 HLA-typed donors. High-throughput TCR immunosequencing, statistical association of individual TCRs with disease status, and machine learning were combined to predict cytomegalovirus infection status. Several DR-DQ haplotypes were treated as single units for association and clustering because of strong linkage in the cohort. Of the roughly 400 genotyped donors, approximately 80% were placed in the genetic ancestry cluster associated with self-reported Caucasian donors.

Details on this clone: Its antigen is still unknown. Qualities for individual bases were not recorded, and no much larger clone is one base off.

What the research found in general, with its limitations: Three of the identified cytomegalovirus-associated TCR beta chains were confirmed in vitro to be specific for cytomegalovirus antigens. A group of highly shared sequence variants was considered likely to be a technical artifact of the sequencing pipeline. Seventeen rarely observed V segments, including chromosome 9 orphons, were excluded from the earlier analysis of almost 600 of the donors because counts were too low. An association between a missense DCLRE1C variant and V-gene and J-gene trimming of TCR beta chains was found in a later genetic analysis and replicated in an independent cohort. Correlated functional status among segregating V segments might be attributable to linkage disequilibrium, but an unknown experimental factor could not be ruled out. According to a later analysis, parvovirus B19, influenza, CMV and Epstein-Barr virus appeared linked to several top co-occurrence clusters. According to a later analysis, TCR association rates differed among HLA loci, with DRB1 alleles showing the most associated TCRs and HLA-C alleles showing the fewest. Compared with equally common non-associated chains, HLA-associated TCR beta chains in a later analysis were more clonally expanded and had lower generation probabilities. This cohort had only TCR beta chains sequenced, and the lack of alpha or paired-chain data limited which features could be detected. The 87-base-pair reads could not distinguish some IMGT-functional V segments, including TRBV6-2 and TRBV6-3, so those segments were excluded. A further reported finding was that TCR beta sequences accurately predicted the HLA-A and HLA-B alleles for most subjects in the first cohort. Sequencing depth was assumed to be roughly uniform across donors in the presence/absence analyses, though that assumption may not hold. For the cohort, immune exposure information was limited to CMV serostatus. Most CMV-associated TCR beta chains appeared to be HLA-restricted in a later analysis, and the HLA associations seemed to be driven largely by CMV exposure. The authors suggested that the approach could potentially be extended to other disease states and immunological phenotypes. Specific HLA alleles were associated with 15,000 to 20,000 TCR beta sequences at a false discovery rate of 0.05 in a later analysis. An earlier analysis of approximately 590 of the donors showed that most TCR beta V segments appeared in productive rearrangements either about 87% or about 30% of the time, which broadly matched IMGT annotations. In the study, approximately 160 TCR beta chains were listed as associated with cytomegalovirus. The classifier was reported to diagnose cytomegalovirus status with high specificity and sensitivity in both the original and validation cohorts. Most TCR sequences were observed very rarely across donors, whereas some public TCRs were present in many individuals. Compared with the roughly 700-donor mean, donors in an Asian-associated ancestry cluster had fewer N-insertions in productive TCRs, according to a later genetic analysis. Because some donors lacked HLA typing at each locus, the association tests relied only on the typed subset. When HLA alleles, especially DR and DQ, strongly co-occurred, attributing TCR associations to individual alleles was difficult.

The protocol used for the library was the immunoSEQ multiplex PCR assay. The multiplex PCR relied on a mix of 60 forward primers for TCR Vbeta segments and 13 reverse primers for TCR Jbeta segments. Amplification of the CDR3 region of rearranged TCR beta genes was performed with a multiplex PCR assay on genomic DNA. Amplified TCR beta libraries were sequenced as 87-base-pair reads on the Illumina HiSeq System. The original methods were these. A later analysis tallied 75 million to 95 million unique TCR beta chains across the approximately 670 repertoires, and some 12 million of those chains were shared by two or more donors. Raw reads were error-corrected and collapsed into unique sequences by a nearest-neighbor algorithm in which closely related sequences were merged to remove PCR and sequencing errors. Alignment of CDR3 sequences to IMGT reference sequences was used to assign V, D and J gene segments. For a sequence to be retained, at least a six-nucleotide match to both a V gene segment and a J gene segment was required. Rearrangements were called productive when the CDR3 lacked stop codons and stayed in frame with V and J; all others were non-productive. CDR3 was defined by IMGT convention, running from the second conserved V-encoded cysteine to the conserved J-encoded phenylalanine. Sequences without an unambiguous match to a single V gene segment were excluded from the earlier analysis of a few hundred of the donors. An earlier analysis of under 750 of the donors called V segments functional above 56.7% productive rearrangements and segregating when the between-donor standard deviation exceeded 5%. A statistical classification framework was built for diagnosing cytomegalovirus status from the catalog of TCR beta chain sequences. V and J gene assignment, in a later analysis, came from comparing TCR nucleotide sequences with IMGT/GENE-DB human TR gene sequences. In a later analysis, CDR3 sequences and most-parsimonious VDJ recombination scenarios were assigned using the TCRdist pipeline. In a later analysis, every TCR beta chain was defined by the combination of its CDR3 amino acid sequence and its V-gene family, and reads without a unique V-gene family were dropped. In a later analysis, some 600 highly shared, low-generation-probability nucleotide sequences were removed to address suspected cross-contamination and a sequencing artifact. In a later analysis, a clonal expansion index was calculated for each public chain from normalized within-repertoire ranks of inferred template counts. In a later analysis, generation probabilities were computed with a VDJ recombination model fitted to out-of-frame rearrangements, and the resulting probabilities were checked against IGoR. In a later analysis, TCR-TCR, TCR-HLA and TCR-CMV co-occurrence was scored with hypergeometric tests, and a repertoire-size bias correction was applied to TCR pairs. To estimate false discovery rates, a later analysis permuted the HLA or CMV assignments 20 times. A later analysis grouped co-occurring TCRs with DBSCAN, adding TCRdist sequence similarity when clustering within HLA-allele-positive subsets. Co-occurrence clustering excluded repertoires with fewer than 30,000 or more than 120,000 public chains, plus five with anomalous nucleotide sharing. The table was pulled from immuneACCESS by TCRdb, which kept in-frame rearrangements only. Such tables lose some clones; where checked, under half of the loss comes from unresolved V genes, and the rest has no known cause. V and J calls and clone size are given by that table; D and trimming were obtained from the DNA. The sample yields 200,000 to 250,000 clones; 82% were counted once. Around 3% of the sample belongs to the ten largest clones.

The CDR3 spans 14 residues, from the cysteine through the phenylalanine. Only CDR3 DNA remains: 42 bases, in frame from the first base. From a lookup of the germline V gene, CDR1 and CDR2 are SGHAT and FQNNGV. V is reduced by 5 bases and J by 4 bases, leaving a spacing of 14 bases between them. The cohort consisted of 650 to 700 healthy bone marrow donors. Cohort members were all nominally healthy when sampled, although unrecorded immune exposures were likely present. The donor tested CMV seronegative and was one of the 352 seronegative cohort members. A peripheral blood sample was collected from each donor, and TCR beta sequencing was performed on peripheral blood mononuclear cells. Genomic DNA extraction from the blood cell samples was performed with the Qiagen DNeasy Blood Extraction Kit.

The V and J segments used are TRBV11-2 and TRBJ2-5, with an unclear D gene assignment. The clonotype originates from a woman in her 40s in good health and CMV-seronegative. Specimen: PBMCs. In nucleotide form, the sequence is TGTGCCAGCAGCCCCTCGGTTGAGTTAGAGACCCAGTACTTC. This gives the protein CASSPSVELETQYF.